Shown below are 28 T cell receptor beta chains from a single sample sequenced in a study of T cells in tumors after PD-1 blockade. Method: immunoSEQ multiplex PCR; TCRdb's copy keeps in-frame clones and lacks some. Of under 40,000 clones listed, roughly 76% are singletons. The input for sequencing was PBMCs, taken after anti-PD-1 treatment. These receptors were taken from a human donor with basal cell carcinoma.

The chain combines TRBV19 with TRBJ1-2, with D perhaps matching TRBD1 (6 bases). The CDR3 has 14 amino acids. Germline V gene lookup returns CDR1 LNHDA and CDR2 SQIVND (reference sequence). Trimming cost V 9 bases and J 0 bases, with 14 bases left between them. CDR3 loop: CASAREGANYGYTF. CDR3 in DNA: TGTGCCAGCGCGAGGGAGGGGGCTAACTATGGCTACACCTTC.

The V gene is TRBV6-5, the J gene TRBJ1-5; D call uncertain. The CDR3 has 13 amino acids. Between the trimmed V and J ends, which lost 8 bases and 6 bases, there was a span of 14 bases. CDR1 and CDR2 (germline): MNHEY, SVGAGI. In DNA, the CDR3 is TGTGCCAGCCGCGCCGGTGGCGGTCAGCCCCAGCATTTT. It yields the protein CASRAGGGQPQHF.

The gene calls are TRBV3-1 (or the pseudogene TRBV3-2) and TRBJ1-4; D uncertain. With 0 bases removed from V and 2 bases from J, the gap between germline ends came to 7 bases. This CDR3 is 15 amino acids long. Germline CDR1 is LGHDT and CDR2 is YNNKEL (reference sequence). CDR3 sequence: CASSQDMGTNEKLFF. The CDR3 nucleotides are TGTGCCAGCAGCCAAGATATGGGGACTAATGAAAAACTGTTTTTT.

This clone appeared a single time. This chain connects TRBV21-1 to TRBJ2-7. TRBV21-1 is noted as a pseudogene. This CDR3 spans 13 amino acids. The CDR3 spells CASPMTGPYEQYF. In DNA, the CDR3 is TGTGCCAGCCCCATGACGGGGCCCTACGAGCAGTACTTC.

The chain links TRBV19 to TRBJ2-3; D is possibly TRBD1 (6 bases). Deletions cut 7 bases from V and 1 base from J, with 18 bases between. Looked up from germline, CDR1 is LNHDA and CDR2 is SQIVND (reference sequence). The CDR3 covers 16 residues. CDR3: CASTPRRSGGTDTQYF. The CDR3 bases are TGTGCCAGTACCCCCCGCCGGTCAGGGGGCACAGATACGCAGTATTTT.

The CDR3 is CASSEMDGRPDEETQYF. The CDR3 coding sequence is TGTGCCAGCAGTGAAATGGACGGTCGTCCGGACGAAGAGACCCAGTACTTC. The V call is TRBV2, the J call TRBJ2-5; the D is unclear. There are 17 residues in the CDR3. Trimming took off 2 bases at V and 3 bases at J, with 19 bases between the two ends. The germline gives CDR1 SNHLY, CDR2 FYNNEI. Based on the CDR3 plus reference TRBV2 and TRBJ2-5, the full variable domain is EPEVTQTPSHQVTQMGQEVILRCVPISNHLYFYWYRQILGQKVEFLVSFYNNEISEKSEIFDDQFSVERPDGSNFTLKIRSTKLEDSAMYFCASSEMDGRPDEETQYFGPGTRLLVL.

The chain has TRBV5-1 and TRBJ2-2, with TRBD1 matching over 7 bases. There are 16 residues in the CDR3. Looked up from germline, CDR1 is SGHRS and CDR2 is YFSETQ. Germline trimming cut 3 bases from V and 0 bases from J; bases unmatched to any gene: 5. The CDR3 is CASSSTTGTNTGELFF. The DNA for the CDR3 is TGCGCCAGCAGCTCGACGACAGGGACGAACACCGGGGAGCTGTTTTTT.

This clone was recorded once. The CDR3 DNA follows: TGTGCCAGCAGCGCGCCGTGGGGGCGGAGTGGAATGAACACTGAAGCTTTCTTT. This encodes CASSAPWGRSGMNTEAFF. The V call is TRBV5-4, the J call TRBJ1-1; the D gene is possibly TRBD1 (6 bases). V lost 4 bases, J lost 0 bases, and 22 bases lay in between. This CDR3 is 18 amino acids long. CDR1 and CDR2 from the germline V gene are SGHNT and YYREEE (reference sequence).

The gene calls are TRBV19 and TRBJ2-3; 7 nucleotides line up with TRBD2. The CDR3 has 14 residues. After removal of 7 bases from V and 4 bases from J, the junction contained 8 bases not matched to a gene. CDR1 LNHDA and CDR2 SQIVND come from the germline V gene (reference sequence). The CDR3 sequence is CASTPSGTADTQYF. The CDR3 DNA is TGTGCCAGTACCCCGAGCGGGACCGCAGATACGCAGTATTTT.

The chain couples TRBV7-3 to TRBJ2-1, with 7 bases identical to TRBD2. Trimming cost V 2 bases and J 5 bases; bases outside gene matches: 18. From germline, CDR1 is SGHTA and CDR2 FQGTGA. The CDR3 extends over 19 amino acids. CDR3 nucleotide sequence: TGTGCCAGCAGCTTATTGGGTGGACTAGGGCTATCGGGGGACAATGAGCAGTTCTTC. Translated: CASSLLGGLGLSGDNEQFF.

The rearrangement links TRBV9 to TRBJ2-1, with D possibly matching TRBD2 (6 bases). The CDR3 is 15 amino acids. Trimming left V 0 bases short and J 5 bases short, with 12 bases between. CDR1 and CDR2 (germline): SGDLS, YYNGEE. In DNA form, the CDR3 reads TGTGCCAGCAGCGTAGTTCCTAGCGAAAACAATGAGCAGTTCTTC. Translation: CASSVVPSENNEQFF.

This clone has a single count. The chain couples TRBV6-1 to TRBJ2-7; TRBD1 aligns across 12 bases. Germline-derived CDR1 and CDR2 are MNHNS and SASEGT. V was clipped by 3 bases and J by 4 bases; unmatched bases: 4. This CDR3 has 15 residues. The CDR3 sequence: CASSEWGQGAYEQYF. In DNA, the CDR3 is TGTGCCAGCAGTGAGTGGGGACAGGGGGCATACGAGCAGTACTTC.

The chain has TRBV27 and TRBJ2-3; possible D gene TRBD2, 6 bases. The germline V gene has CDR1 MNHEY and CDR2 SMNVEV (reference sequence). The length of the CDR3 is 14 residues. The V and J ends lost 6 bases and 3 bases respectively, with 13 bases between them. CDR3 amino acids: CASSGLFRTDTQYF. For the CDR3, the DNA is TGTGCCAGCAGCGGACTATTTCGGACAGATACGCAGTATTTT.

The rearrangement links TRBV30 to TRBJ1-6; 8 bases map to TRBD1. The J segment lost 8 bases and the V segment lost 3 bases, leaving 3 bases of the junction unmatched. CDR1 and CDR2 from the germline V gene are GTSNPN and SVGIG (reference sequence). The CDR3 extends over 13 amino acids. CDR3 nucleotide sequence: TGTGCCTGGAGGGGACAGGCACATTCACCCCTCCACTTT. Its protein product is CAWRGQAHSPLHF.

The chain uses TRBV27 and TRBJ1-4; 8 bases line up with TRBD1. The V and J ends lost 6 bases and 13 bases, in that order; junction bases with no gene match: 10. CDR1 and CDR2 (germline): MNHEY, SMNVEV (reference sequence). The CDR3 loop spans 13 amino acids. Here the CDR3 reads CASRSDRGLRLFF. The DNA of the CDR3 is TGTGCCAGCAGGTCCGACAGGGGCTTACGACTGTTTTTT.

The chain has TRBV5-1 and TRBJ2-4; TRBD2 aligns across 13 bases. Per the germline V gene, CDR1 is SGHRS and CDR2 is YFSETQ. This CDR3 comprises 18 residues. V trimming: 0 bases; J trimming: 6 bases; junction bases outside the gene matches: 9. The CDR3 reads CASSLAGTSGKGGNIQYF. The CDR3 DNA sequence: TGCGCCAGCAGCTTGGCCGGGACTAGCGGGAAAGGGGGAAACATTCAGTACTTC.

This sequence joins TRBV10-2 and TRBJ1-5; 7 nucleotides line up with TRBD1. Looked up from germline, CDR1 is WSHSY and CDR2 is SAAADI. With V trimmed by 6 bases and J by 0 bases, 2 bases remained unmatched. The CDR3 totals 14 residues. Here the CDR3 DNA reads TGCGCCAGCAGAGAGGGGGCTAGCAATCAGCCCCAGCATTTT. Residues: CASREGASNQPQHF.

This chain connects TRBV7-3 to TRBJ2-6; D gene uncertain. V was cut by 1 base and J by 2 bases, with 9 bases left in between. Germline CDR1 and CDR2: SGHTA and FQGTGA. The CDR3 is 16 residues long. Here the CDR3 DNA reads TGTGCCAGCAGCTTAAGTTATGGGGCTGGGGCCAACGTCCTGACTTTC. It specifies CASSLSYGAGANVLTF. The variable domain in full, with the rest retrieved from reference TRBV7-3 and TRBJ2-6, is GAGVSQTPSNKVTEKGKYVELRCDPISGHTALYWYRQSLGQGPEFLIYFQGTGAADDSGLPNDRFFAVRPEGSVSTLKIQRTERGDSAVYLCASSLSYGAGANVLTFGAGSRLTVL.

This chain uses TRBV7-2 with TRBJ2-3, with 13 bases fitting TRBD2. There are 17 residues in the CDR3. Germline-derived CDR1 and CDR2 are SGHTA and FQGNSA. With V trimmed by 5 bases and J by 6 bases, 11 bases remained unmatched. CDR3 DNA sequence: TGTGCCAGCAGCCCGGGACTAGCGGGGTCCAGATTTGATACGCAGTATTTT. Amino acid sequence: CASSPGLAGSRFDTQYF.

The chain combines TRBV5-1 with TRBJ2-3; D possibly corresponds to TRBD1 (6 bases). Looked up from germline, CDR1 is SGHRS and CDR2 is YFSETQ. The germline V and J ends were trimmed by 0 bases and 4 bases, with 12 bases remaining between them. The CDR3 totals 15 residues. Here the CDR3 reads CASSLEGRGADTQYF. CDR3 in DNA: TGCGCCAGCAGCTTGGAAGGCAGGGGAGCAGATACGCAGTATTTT. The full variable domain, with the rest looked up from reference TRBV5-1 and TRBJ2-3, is KAGVTQTPRYLIKTRGQQVTLSCSPISGHRSVSWYQQTPGQGLQFLFEYFSETQRNKGNFPGRFSGRQFSNSRSEMNVSTLELGDSALYLCASSLEGRGADTQYFGPGTRLTVL.

CDR3: CASSRQGFTNYGYTF. The CDR3 nucleotides read TGTGCCAGCAGCCGCCAGGGTTTTACTAACTATGGCTACACCTTC. The V call is TRBV3-1 (or the pseudogene TRBV3-2), the J call TRBJ1-2, with D perhaps matching TRBD1 (5 bases). This CDR3 contains 15 residues. Trimming took 4 bases from V and 0 from J, leaving 12 bases between them. CDR1 and CDR2 (germline): LGHDT, YNNKEL (reference sequence).

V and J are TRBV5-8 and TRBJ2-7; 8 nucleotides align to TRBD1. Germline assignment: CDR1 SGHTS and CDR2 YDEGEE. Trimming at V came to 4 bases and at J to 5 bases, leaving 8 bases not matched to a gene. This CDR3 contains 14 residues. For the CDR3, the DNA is TGTGCCAGCAGCCGGGTCAGGGGGCCTCACGAGCAGTACTTC. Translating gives CASSRVRGPHEQYF.

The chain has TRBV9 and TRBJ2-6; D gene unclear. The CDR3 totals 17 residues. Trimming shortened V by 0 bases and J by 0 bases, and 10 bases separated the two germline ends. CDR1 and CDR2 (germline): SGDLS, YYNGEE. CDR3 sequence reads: CASSVGHSSSGANVLTF. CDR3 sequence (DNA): TGTGCCAGCAGCGTAGGACACTCAAGCTCTGGGGCCAACGTCCTGACTTTC.

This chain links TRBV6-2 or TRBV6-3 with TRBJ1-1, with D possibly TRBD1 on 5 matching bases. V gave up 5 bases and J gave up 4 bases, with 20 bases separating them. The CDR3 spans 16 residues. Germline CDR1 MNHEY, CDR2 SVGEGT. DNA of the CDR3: TGTGCCAGCAGTCTAATAGACCCAGGGATAAGCACTGAAGCTTTCTTT. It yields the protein CASSLIDPGISTEAFF.

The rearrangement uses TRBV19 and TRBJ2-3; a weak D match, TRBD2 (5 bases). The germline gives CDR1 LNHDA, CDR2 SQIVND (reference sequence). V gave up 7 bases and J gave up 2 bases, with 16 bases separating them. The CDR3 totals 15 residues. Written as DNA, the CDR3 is TGTGCCAGTAAACCGAGGAGCGGAACCACAGATACGCAGTATTTT. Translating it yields CASKPRSGTTDTQYF.

The CDR3 reads CASSLALEKLFF. The DNA for the CDR3 is TGTGCCAGCAGTTTAGCGTTAGAAAAACTGTTTTTT. The gene calls are TRBV12-3 or TRBV12-4 and TRBJ1-4; no definite D call. The CDR3 covers 12 residues. Trimming took off 0 bases at V and 8 bases at J, with 4 bases between the two ends.

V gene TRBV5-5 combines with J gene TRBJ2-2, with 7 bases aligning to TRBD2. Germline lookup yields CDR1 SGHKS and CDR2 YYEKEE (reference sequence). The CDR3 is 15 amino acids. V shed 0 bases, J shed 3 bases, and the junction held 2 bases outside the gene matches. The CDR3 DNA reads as TGTGCCAGCAGCTTGGATCTAGCGGACACCGGGGAGCTGTTTTTT. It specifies CASSLDLADTGELFF.

The CDR3 loop reads CASIILRKDAFSYEQYF. The CDR3 DNA reads as TGTGCCAGCATTATACTCCGGAAGGACGCCTTCTCCTACGAGCAGTACTTC. This chain connects TRBV28 to TRBJ2-7; no reliable D call. Germline V CDR1 and CDR2: MDHEN, SYDVKM. The V end was cut by 7 bases, the J end by 0 bases, with 22 bases between. The CDR3 covers 17 residues. Drawing the rest from reference TRBV28 and TRBJ2-7, the complete variable domain is DVKVTQSSRYLVKRTGEKVFLECVQDMDHENMFWYRQDPGLGLRLIYFSYDVKMKEKGDIPEGYSVSREKKERFSLILESASTNQTSMYLCASIILRKDAFSYEQYFGPGTRLTVT.